This T cell receptor beta chain was sequenced for a study of shared clonotypes between healthy human individuals (dated by TCRdb to about 2020). About the full investigation: The cohort included three men and a couple of women between 18 and 49 years of age. To increase sequencing depth and limit assay-specific biases, TCR repertoire library preparation and sequencing were carried out by different laboratories using diverse techniques. Per donor, leukapheresis produced somewhere between about 0.9 and 9.5 billion PBMCs. To estimate repertoire size and how much clonotypes are shared between individuals, the study performed deep sequencing of blood TCR repertoires from about five healthy adults. For each donor, CD4 naive and CD4 memory were each given three plates, CD8 naive was given two plates, and CD8 memory was given one plate. Results and caveats for the whole study, not just this receptor: Sampling was restricted to blood, and TCR repertoires in tissue are likely to differ from TCR repertoires in blood. About 5% of naive CD4, 3.5% of naive CD8, about 2.1% of memory CD4, and approximately 0.39% of memory CD8 clonotypes were shared across a few donors. Compared with non-shared clonotypes, the clonotypes found in all four sorted-subset donors had higher generation probabilities. Based on pairwise subsampling, the degree of clonotype sharing among donors was expected to be affected by sequencing depth. Even with the large sequencing depth, rarefaction of the sorted-subset datasets indicated that sequencing was incomplete. The genetic and exposure-history diversity represented was limited by the small number of donors. Naive subsets generally had larger estimated clonotype richness than memory subsets did.

V is cut by 2 bases and J by 7 bases, and the space between the germline ends is 9 bases. Its CDR3 holds 13 amino acids, cysteine through phenylalanine. Only the CDR3 portion is preserved as DNA: 39 bases, with reading frame beginning at the first base. Per the germline V gene (reference sequence), MNHNY is the CDR1 and SVGAGI is the CDR2. The donors were healthy, HIV-negative adults who had no recently reported acute infections or vaccinations. Only Caucasian adults living in Nashville, Tennessee, USA were represented among the donors. CD4+ T cells were enriched by magnetic negative selection, after which naive cells were positively selected on CD45RA and the negative fraction was taken as the memory subset. After blood collection by leukapheresis, PBMCs were isolated using Ficoll-Histopaque density gradient centrifugation and then cryopreserved in the vapor phase of liquid nitrogen. Analytical flow cytometry was used to check the purity and quantity of each magnetically sorted T cell population. Genomic DNA was isolated from every sorted fraction and measured by UV absorbance on a Nanodrop 2000c.

TCR CDR3 regions were amplified from genomic DNA by multiplex PCR using the deep immunoSEQ assay. For each cell subset, the extracted genomic DNA was distributed evenly across all wells of several immunoSEQ 96-well plates, and each plate served as one replicate. For sorted subsets, 150 to 200 ng genomic DNA, equal to 30,000 or so T cell genomes, was loaded into each replicate PCR. The purified libraries were quantified using a Qubit 3.0 fluorometer, sized with a Bioanalyzer 2100, and then quantified again using the KAPA Library Quantification kit. A separate single-read 150-cycle Illumina NextSeq 550 flow cell was used to sequence each immunoSEQ 96-well plate. In the source study's methods: Because the immunoSEQ output held only junctional sequences and lacked quality scores, the filtering could not match the filtering applied to full-length reads. To assign V/J genes and CDR3, sequences were annotated using PyIR, a Python wrapper for IgBLAST v1.9, with IMGT germline references. Reads were filtered out if the reads had weak V/J assignments (E-value above 1e-6), no CDR3, stop codons, out-of-frame junctions, or ambiguous translated residues. V3J clonotypes were defined by identical inferred V gene, J gene, and CDR3 amino acid sequence. Percentage overlap between repertoires was calculated by dividing the number of shared unique clonotypes by the size of the smaller repertoire. RTK rarefaction, the Chao1 estimator, and Recon v2.1 estimates of unobserved clonotypes were used to assess repertoire richness. OLGA was used to compute generation probabilities for all TCRbeta clonotypes that the gDNA method yielded from a handful of donors. The table was pulled from immuneACCESS by TCRdb, which kept in-frame rearrangements only. Such tables lose some clones; where checked, under half of the loss comes from unresolved V genes, and the rest has no known cause. That table is the source of V, J and clone size, and D and trimming were worked out from the DNA. This sample gives roughly 2.5 million clones in total; more than 90% of them show up just once. The ten largest account for under 0.15% of the sample.

Concerning this clone itself: The specificity of this receptor is unknown. No much larger clonotype is one base removed from it; base qualities were not supplied. Different DNA sequences within this sample yield the same CDR3.

Input material: naive CD4+ T cells sorted from blood. The cell subset or site label on this specimen signifies: CD45RA+ positively selected. The sequence was obtained from a young man in good health. The chain joins TRBV6-6 to TRBJ1-5; TRBD1 could be the D gene, as 6 bases match. The CDR3 reads CASSYVQGQPQHF. The nucleotides are TGTGCCAGCAGTTACGTACAGGGCCAGCCCCAGCATTTT.